One sample yielded the 4 T cell receptor beta chains listed below, sequenced in a study of cytotoxic CD8 clonotypes in ibrutinib-treated CLL. Measured with immunoSEQ multiplex PCR; TCRdb has only the in-frame clones, and not every one. The sample lists about 200,000 clones; 72% were seen once. Sample: PBMCs, taken after 24 months of ibrutinib treatment. The source of these receptors is a human donor with chronic lymphocytic leukemia.

This clone was detected only a few times. V usage is TRBV5-4 and J usage is TRBJ2-1; 8 positions agree with TRBD2. V dropped 1 base and J dropped 7; count of bases not matched to a gene: 4. This CDR3 is built from 14 residues. The V gene's germline CDR1 is SGHNT and CDR2 YYREEE (reference sequence). Written as DNA, the CDR3 is TGTGCCAGCAGCTTGCCTTCTAGCGGGAATGAGCAGTTCTTC. It translates to CASSLPSSGNEQFF.

The V call is TRBV27, the J call TRBJ2-1; D not resolved. Trimming removed 2 bases from V and 7 bases from J, with 12 bases in between. Germline CDR1 and CDR2: MNHEY and SMNVEV (reference sequence). The CDR3 totals 14 residues. The CDR3 reads CASSLNSMGNEQFF. As DNA, the CDR3 is TGTGCCAGCAGTTTAAACTCTATGGGTAATGAGCAGTTCTTC.

This chain uses TRBV10-3 with TRBJ1-5, with a weak D call TRBD1 (6 bases). The CDR3 contains 15 residues. Trimming stripped 11 bases from V and 0 bases from J, with 17 bases between. CDR1 ENHRY and CDR2 SYGVKD come from the germline V gene. The CDR3 DNA reads as TGTGCCTCCGGGGGGGGCAGGGGTAGCAATCAGCCCCAGCATTTT. This sequence encodes CASGGGRGSNQPQHF.

About this clone itself: This sample includes further DNA sequences coding for the same CDR3. This rearrangement joins TRBV20-1 to TRBJ2-1; D uncertain. Looked up from germline, CDR1 is DFQATT and CDR2 is SNEGSKA (reference sequence). The CDR3 has 10 residues. V was shortened by 6 bases and J by 4 bases, with 4 bases between the two germline ends. The CDR3 loop is CSAAYNEQFF. CDR3 DNA: TGCAGTGCCGCATACAATGAGCAGTTCTTC.